This TCR beta chain appears in the sequencing data of a study of cytomegalovirus exposure and HLA in healthy donors. V was pared by 10 bases and J by 2 bases, with 23 bases between. The CDR3 contains 16 residues. Per germline, CDR1 LNHDA and CDR2 SQIVND (reference sequence). Primers: 60 Vbeta forward and 13 Jbeta reverse. The method was immunoSEQ multiplex PCR; TCRdb's version includes in-frame clones alone and lacks a portion of them. Among about 130,000 clones listed, around two thirds were seen once. This clone turned up a few times. The source of this sequence is a man younger than 30 in good health and CMV-seropositive. The rearrangement uses TRBV19 and TRBJ1-1; a weak D match, TRBD1 (5 bases). The sequenced material came from PBMCs. The CDR3 bases are TGTGCCACCGTCTCCCAGGTCCAGGGCGCAAACACTGAAGCTTTCTTT. It specifies CATVSQVQGANTEAFF.